The T cell receptor beta chain under discussion was sequenced for a study of CD4 T cells in relation to SARS-CoV-2 and coronaviruses. Note on this clone: Its antigen is undetermined.

CD4+ T cells from unexposed donors were obtained before the COVID-19 pandemic (2011-2018). Germline V lookup: CDR1 SEHNR, CDR2 FQNEAQ (reference sequence). Trimming pared 1 base from V and 6 bases from J, leaving 6 bases between. The CDR3 consists of 13 residues. Whole-study results and caveats: Memory recall responses, not primary responses primed in culture, are what the assay detects.

Repertoires were generated with immunoSEQ multiplex PCR, while TCRdb's copy carries only in-frame clones and drops some. The table shows 55,000 to 75,000 clones, with around 86% occurring only once. The J gene is TRBJ2-2, the V gene TRBV7-9; the D gene could be TRBD1 or TRBD2 (5 bases each). Specimen: memory CD4+ T cells from PBMCs. The sequence was collected from a human donor in good health. The CDR3 spells CASSLGGAGELFF. In DNA, the CDR3 is TGTGCCAGCAGCTTAGGAGGGGCCGGGGAGCTGTTTTTT.